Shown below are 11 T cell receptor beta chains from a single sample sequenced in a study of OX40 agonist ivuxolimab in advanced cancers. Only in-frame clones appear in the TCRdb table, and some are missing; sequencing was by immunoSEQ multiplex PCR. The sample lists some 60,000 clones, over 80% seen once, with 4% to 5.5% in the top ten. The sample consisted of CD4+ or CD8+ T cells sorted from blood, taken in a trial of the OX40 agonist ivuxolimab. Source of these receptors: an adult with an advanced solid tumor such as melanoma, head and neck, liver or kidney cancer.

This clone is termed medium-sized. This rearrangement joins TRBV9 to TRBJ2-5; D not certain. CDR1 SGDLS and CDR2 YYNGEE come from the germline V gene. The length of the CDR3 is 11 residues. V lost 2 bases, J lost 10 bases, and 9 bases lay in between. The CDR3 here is CASSVDQIQYF. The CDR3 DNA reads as TGTGCCAGCAGCGTCGACCAAATCCAGTACTTC.

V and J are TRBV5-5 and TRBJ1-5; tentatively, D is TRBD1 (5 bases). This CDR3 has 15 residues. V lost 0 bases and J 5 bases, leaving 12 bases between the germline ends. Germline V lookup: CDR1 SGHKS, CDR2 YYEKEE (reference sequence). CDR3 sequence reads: CASSLGGQGDQPQHF. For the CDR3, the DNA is TGTGCCAGCAGCTTGGGTGGCCAGGGAGATCAGCCCCAGCATTTT. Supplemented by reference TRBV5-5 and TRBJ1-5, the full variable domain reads DAGVTQSPTHLIKTRGQQVTLRCSPISGHKSVSWYQQVLGQGPQFIFQYYEKEERGRGNFPDRFSARQFPNYSSELNVNALLLGDSALYLCASSLGGQGDQPQHFGDGTRLSIL.

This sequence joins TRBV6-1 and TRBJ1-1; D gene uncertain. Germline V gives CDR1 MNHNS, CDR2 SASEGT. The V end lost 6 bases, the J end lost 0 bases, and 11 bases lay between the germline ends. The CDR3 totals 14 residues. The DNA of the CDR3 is TGTGCCAGCAGAATCTTTCTAATGAACACTGAAGCTTTCTTT. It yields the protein CASRIFLMNTEAFF.

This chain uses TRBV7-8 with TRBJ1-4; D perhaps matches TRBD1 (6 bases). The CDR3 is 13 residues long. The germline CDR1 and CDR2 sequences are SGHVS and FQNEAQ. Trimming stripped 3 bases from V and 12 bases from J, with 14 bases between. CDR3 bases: TGTGCCAGCAGCTTCGGGGGCGAAGGGGAACTGTTTTTT. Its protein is CASSFGGEGELFF.

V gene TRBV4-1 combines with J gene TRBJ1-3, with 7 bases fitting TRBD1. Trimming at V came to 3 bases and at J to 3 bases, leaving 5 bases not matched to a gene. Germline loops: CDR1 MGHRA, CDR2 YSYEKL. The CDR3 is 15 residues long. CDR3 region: CASSQTTGDGNTIYF. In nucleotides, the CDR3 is TGCGCCAGCAGCCAGACAACAGGGGATGGAAACACCATATATTTT.

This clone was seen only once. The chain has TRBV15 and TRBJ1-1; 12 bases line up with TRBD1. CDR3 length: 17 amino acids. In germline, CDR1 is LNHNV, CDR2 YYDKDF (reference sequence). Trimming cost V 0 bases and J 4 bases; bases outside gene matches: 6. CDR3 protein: CATSREGTGGRRTEAFF. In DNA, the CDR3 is TGTGCCACCAGCAGAGAAGGGACAGGGGGCCGACGCACTGAAGCTTTCTTT.

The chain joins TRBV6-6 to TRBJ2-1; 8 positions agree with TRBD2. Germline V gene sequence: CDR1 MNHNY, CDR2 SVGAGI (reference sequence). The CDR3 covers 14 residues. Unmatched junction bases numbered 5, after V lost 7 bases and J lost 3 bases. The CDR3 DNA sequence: TGTGCCAGCAAGACGGGAGGGAACTACAATGAGCAGTTCTTC. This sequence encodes CASKTGGNYNEQFF.

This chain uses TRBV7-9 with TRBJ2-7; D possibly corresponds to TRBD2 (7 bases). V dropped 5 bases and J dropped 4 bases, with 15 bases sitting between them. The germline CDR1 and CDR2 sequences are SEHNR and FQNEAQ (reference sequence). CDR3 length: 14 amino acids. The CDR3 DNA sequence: TGTGCCAGCAGCGGCTGGGGAGGGACATACGAGCAGTACTTC. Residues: CASSGWGGTYEQYF.

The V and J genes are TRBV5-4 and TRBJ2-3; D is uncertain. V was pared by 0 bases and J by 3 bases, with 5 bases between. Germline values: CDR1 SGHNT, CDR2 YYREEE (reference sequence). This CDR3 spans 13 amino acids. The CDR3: CASSLGGTDTQYF. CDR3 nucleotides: TGTGCCAGCAGCTTGGGGGGTACAGATACGCAGTATTTT.

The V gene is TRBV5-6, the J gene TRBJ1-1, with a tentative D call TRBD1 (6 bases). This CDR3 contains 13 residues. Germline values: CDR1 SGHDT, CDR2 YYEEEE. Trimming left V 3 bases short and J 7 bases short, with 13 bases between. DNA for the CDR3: TGTGCCAGCAGCTCTGGGGGACAACATGAAGCTTTCTTT. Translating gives CASSSGGQHEAFF.

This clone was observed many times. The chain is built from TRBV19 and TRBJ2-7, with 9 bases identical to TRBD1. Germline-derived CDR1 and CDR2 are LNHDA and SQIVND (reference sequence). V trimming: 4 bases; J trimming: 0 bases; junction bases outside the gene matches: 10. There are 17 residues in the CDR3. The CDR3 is CASSRGLGTGSSYEQYF. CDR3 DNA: TGTGCCAGTAGTAGGGGGCTCGGGACAGGGAGCTCCTACGAGCAGTACTTC.